The 22 T cell receptor beta chains listed next were all sequenced from one sample in a study of shared clonotypes between healthy human individuals (dated by TCRdb to about 2020). Receptor amplification or capture employed the immunoSEQ multiplex PCR assay. TCRdb retrieved this table from immuneACCESS and kept in-frame rearrangements only. Not all clones are present; in checked studies, unresolved V genes account for under half, and no reason is known for the remainder. This sample gives about 2.4 million clones in total; 90% to 95% of them show up just once. The top ten clonotypes cover around 0.14% of the sample. The source material was naive CD4+ T cells sorted from blood. The cell subset or site label on this specimen signifies: CD45RA+ positively selected. These TCRs come from a man between 18 and 35 years old in good health.

A remark on this clone: Other DNA sequences in this sample translate to the same CDR3. This chain connects TRBV6-5 to TRBJ2-7; the D call may be TRBD1 or TRBD2 (5 bases each). Trimming removed 6 bases from V and 6 bases from J, with 12 bases in between. The CDR3 sequence is 12 residues long. Germline V lookup: CDR1 MNHEY, CDR2 SVGAGI. The CDR3 reads CASSRGGGEQYF. The CDR3 DNA follows: TGTGCCAGCAGCCGGGGTGGGGGCGAGCAGTACTTC.

This clone was recorded only once. This chain connects TRBV5-4 to TRBJ1-2; D is undetermined. The CDR3 totals 12 residues. Between the trimmed V and J ends, which lost 2 bases and 8 bases, there was a span of 10 bases. CDR1 and CDR2 from the germline V gene are SGHNT and YYREEE (reference sequence). The CDR3 loop reads CASSFRTNGYTF. CDR3 DNA: TGTGCCAGCAGCTTCCGTACGAACGGCTACACCTTC.

The chain combines TRBV6-4 with TRBJ1-6, with 9 bases aligning to TRBD1. Germline values: CDR1 MRHNA, CDR2 SNTAGT. CDR3 length: 15 residues. Trimming cost V 3 bases and J 6 bases; bases outside gene matches: 3. The CDR3 nucleotides read TGTGCCAGCAGTGAACAGGGGGCAAGTAATTCACCCCTCCACTTT. This sequence encodes CASSEQGASNSPLHF.

Notes on this clone: Other DNA sequences in this sample translate to the same CDR3. The chain couples TRBV10-3 to TRBJ2-5, with a possible D match to TRBD2 (5 bases). The length of the CDR3 is 13 residues. CDR1 is ENHRY and CDR2 is SYGVKD in the germline V gene. V dropped 3 bases and J dropped 2 bases, with 7 bases sitting between them. The DNA for the CDR3 is TGTGCCATCAGTGACCGGGGACAAGAGACCCAGTACTTC. This encodes CAISDRGQETQYF.

This clone was seen more than once but under ten times. Within the sample, other DNA sequences also encode this same CDR3. This rearrangement joins TRBV7-9 to TRBJ1-2; maybe TRBD1 (5 bases). The germline CDR1 and CDR2 sequences are SEHNR and FQNEAQ (reference sequence). V lost 0 bases, J lost 6 bases, and 8 bases lay in between. The CDR3 has 13 residues. The CDR3 nucleotides read TGTGCCAGCAGCTTAGCTGGAGGGGATGGCTACACCTTC. This encodes CASSLAGGDGYTF.

This clone was counted a single time. The chain carries TRBV19 and TRBJ2-7; the D is unclear. Germline-derived CDR1 and CDR2 are LNHDA and SQIVND (reference sequence). V lost 2 bases and J 3 bases, leaving 11 bases between the germline ends. The CDR3 length is 14 residues. Written as DNA, the CDR3 is TGTGCCAGTAGTATACGGTACAAAGACTACGAGCAGTACTTC. Amino acid sequence: CASSIRYKDYEQYF. The full variable domain, with the rest looked up from reference TRBV19 and TRBJ2-7, is DGGITQSPKYLFRKEGQNVTLSCEQNLNHDAMYWYRQDPGQGLRLIYYSQIVNDFQKGDIAEGYSVSREKKESFPLTVTSAQKNPTAFYLCASSIRYKDYEQYFGPGTRLTVT.

This chain connects TRBV18 to TRBJ2-3; D remains ambiguous. From germline, CDR1 is KGHSH and CDR2 LQKENI. The CDR3 consists of 14 residues. Trimming took 4 bases from V and 6 from J, leaving 14 bases between them. The CDR3, as DNA: TGTGCCAGCTCACGGCCTCCTCGTATCGATACGCAGTATTTT. It encodes CASSRPPRIDTQYF.

The chain links TRBV27 to TRBJ1-2; D uncertain. The germline CDR1 and CDR2 sequences are MNHEY and SMNVEV (reference sequence). The ends were cut back, 5 bases at V and 1 base at J, with 14 bases in the middle. The CDR3 loop spans 15 amino acids. CDR3 region: CASSPTLANNYGYTF. The CDR3 DNA reads TGTGCCAGCAGTCCCACCTTAGCCAATAACTATGGCTACACCTTC.

As for this clone: The sample contains more than one DNA sequence encoding this CDR3. The V gene is TRBV2, the J gene TRBJ2-7; the D gene is possibly TRBD2 (6 bases). CDR1 is SNHLY, CDR2 FYNNEI, per germline. This CDR3 contains 14 residues. Deletions cut 5 bases from V and 1 base from J, with 12 bases between. CDR3 in DNA: TGTGCCAGCAGTCCCCGGGACTCTTCCTACGAGCAGTACTTC. This sequence encodes CASSPRDSSYEQYF.

The chain is built from TRBV10-3 and TRBJ2-1; 13 bases are a match to TRBD2. The CDR3 is 17 residues long. Germline CDR1 reads ENHRY; CDR2 reads SYGVKD. The V segment lost 4 bases and the J segment 7 bases; nucleotides outside the gene matches: 10. CDR3 amino acids: CAISGLAGGPAGNEQFF. Here the CDR3 DNA reads TGTGCCATCAGTGGACTAGCGGGAGGACCCGCGGGGAATGAGCAGTTCTTC.

The V and J genes are TRBV18 and TRBJ2-7, with 8 bases lining up with TRBD1. Looked up from germline, CDR1 is KGHSH and CDR2 is LQKENI. The CDR3 is 14 amino acids. The trim removed 2 bases at V and 9 bases at J, leaving 9 bases unmatched. CDR3 nucleotide sequence: TGTGCCAGCTCACCAAACGTCCAGGGGGCAGGGCAGTACTTC. Its translation is CASSPNVQGAGQYF.

This chain joins TRBV18 and TRBJ1-1; D gene ambiguous. The CDR3 covers 17 residues. Deletions cut 3 bases from V and 1 base from J, with 18 bases between. Germline assignment: CDR1 KGHSH and CDR2 LQKENI. The CDR3 loop reads CASSPLGNALGNTEAFF. CDR3 bases: TGTGCCAGCTCACCTCTGGGGAACGCGTTGGGGAACACTGAAGCTTTCTTT.

The chain couples TRBV19 to TRBJ2-5, with a tentative D call TRBD2 (5 bases). The CDR3 has 13 residues. Trimming took 3 bases from V and 3 from J, leaving 8 bases between them. Germline values: CDR1 LNHDA, CDR2 SQIVND (reference sequence). CDR3: CASSINGEETQYF. The CDR3 DNA follows: TGTGCCAGTAGTATCAACGGGGAAGAGACCCAGTACTTC.

This clone was recorded only once. V gene TRBV7-8 combines with J gene TRBJ2-1, with unresolved D. The CDR3 consists of 12 residues. Germline CDR1 reads SGHVS; CDR2 reads FQNEAQ. Trimming shortened V by 5 bases and J by 8 bases, and 10 bases separated the two germline ends. CDR3 coding DNA: TGTGCCAGCAGCCCGGCAGCCGATGAGCAGTTCTTC. Its protein product is CASSPAADEQFF.

The chain recombines TRBV30 with TRBJ1-2, with no clear D. Germline V gene lookup returns CDR1 GTSNPN and CDR2 SVGIG (reference sequence). There are 14 residues in the CDR3. Trimming took off 2 bases at V and 4 bases at J, with 14 bases between the two ends. This CDR3 reads CAWSLSPGFYGYTF. CDR3 bases: TGTGCCTGGAGTCTCAGTCCGGGTTTCTATGGCTACACCTTC.

The chain carries TRBV7-9 and TRBJ2-3; a possible D gene is TRBD2 (6 bases). The CDR3 covers 16 residues. V was shortened by 4 bases and J by 2 bases, with 16 bases between the two germline ends. The germline CDR1 and CDR2 sequences are SEHNR and FQNEAQ (reference sequence). The CDR3 loop reads CASSWRDGDHTDTQYF. As DNA, the CDR3 is TGTGCCAGCAGCTGGCGGGACGGAGACCACACAGATACGCAGTATTTT.

The J gene is TRBJ2-6, the V gene TRBV6-6, with a tentative D call TRBD2 (5 bases). The CDR3 loop spans 16 amino acids. V lost 5 bases to trimming and J lost 1 base, with 12 bases between them. Germline V CDR1 and CDR2: MNHNY, SVGAGI (reference sequence). Written as DNA, the CDR3 is TGTGCCAGCAGTCCTTTAGCGAGGTCTGGGGCCAACGTCCTGACTTTC. Its translation is CASSPLARSGANVLTF.

The sample holds one count of this clone. This sequence joins TRBV7-9 and TRBJ2-7, with unresolved D. From germline, CDR1 is SEHNR and CDR2 FQNEAQ (reference sequence). This CDR3 is built from 15 residues. V lost 3 bases and J 2 bases, leaving 14 bases between the germline ends. The chain's CDR3 is CASSLSLQSPYEQYF. The CDR3 region has the DNA TGTGCCAGCAGCTTGTCCCTCCAGAGTCCCTACGAGCAGTACTTC.

This chain links TRBV6-5 with TRBJ2-6; D is perhaps TRBD1 or TRBD2 (6 bases each). In germline, CDR1 is MNHEY, CDR2 SVGAGI. Trimming removed 6 bases from V and 4 bases from J, with 13 bases in between. The CDR3 sequence is 15 residues long. CDR3 amino acids: CASSQWGAGANVLTF. The CDR3 DNA is TGTGCCAGCAGCCAGTGGGGGGCGGGGGCCAACGTCCTGACTTTC.

This rearrangement joins TRBV9 to TRBJ2-3; TRBD2 is a possible D gene (6 bases). The CDR3 loop spans 17 amino acids. Germline V lookup: CDR1 SGDLS, CDR2 YYNGEE. The germline V and J ends were trimmed by 0 bases and 4 bases, with 18 bases remaining between them. Here the CDR3 reads CASSVETVPWGADTQYF. The CDR3 coding sequence is TGTGCCAGCAGCGTAGAGACCGTCCCTTGGGGGGCAGATACGCAGTATTTT.

The rearrangement uses TRBV19 and TRBJ2-7; D is uncertain. V shed 5 bases and J shed 7 bases, with 21 bases lying between them. Per the germline V gene, CDR1 is LNHDA and CDR2 is SQIVND (reference sequence). This CDR3 contains 15 residues. In DNA, the CDR3 is TGTGCCAGTAGTTTATACCGGGCCCCGCTGGGTGAGCAGTACTTC. This encodes CASSLYRAPLGEQYF.

The chain recombines TRBV7-6 with TRBJ2-3, with D unclear. The CDR3 length is 13 residues. With 3 bases removed from V and 2 bases from J, the gap between germline ends came to 6 bases. The V gene's germline CDR1 is SGHVS and CDR2 FNYEAQ. The CDR3 loop is CASSLRITDTQYF. The CDR3 DNA follows: TGTGCCAGCAGCTTGCGGATCACAGATACGCAGTATTTT. The full variable domain, in which reference TRBV7-6 and TRBJ2-3 provide the parts outside the CDR3, is GAGVSQSPRYKVTKRGQDVALRCDPISGHVSLYWYRQALGQGPEFLTYFNYEAQQDKSGLPNDRFSAERPEGSISTLTIQRTEQRDSAMYRCASSLRITDTQYFGPGTRLTVL.